The rows below give T cell receptor beta chains drawn from one sample of a study of T cell responses to AZD1222 COVID-19 vaccine. Profiling relied on immunoSEQ multiplex PCR, and the TCRdb table lists in-frame clones only, not all of them. The table has 150,000 to 200,000 clones, less than 95% seen once. Sequencing used peripheral blood, obtained on day 0 of AZD1222 vaccination. The receptors stem from an adult in good health. Each CDR3 is given with its conserved first and last residue. D genes are given only for firm matches. A row's size may be missing; if present it is once, few, many or a size class.

cdr3_nt	cdr3_aa	d_call	cdr3_length	clone_size	j_call	v_call
TGTGCCAGCCGTCCCCATTTAGGACAGGGAGCAGATACGCAGTATTTT	CASRPHLGQGADTQYF	TRBD1	16	-	TRBJ2-3	TRBV19
TGTGCCTGGAGTGGCCCCCCCCAGTACTTC	CAWSGPPQYF	-	10	-	TRBJ2-5	TRBV30
TGTGCCAGCTCCGGCAAGAACACCGGGGAGCTGTTTTTT	CASSGKNTGELFF	-	13	-	TRBJ2-2	TRBV18
TGTGCCAGCAGCTTGGAGTCAGGGATGACTTTCTTT	CASSLESGMTFF	-	12	-	TRBJ1-1	TRBV5-4
TGCGCCAGCAGCTTGAACCAGAACACTGAAGCTTTCTTT	CASSLNQNTEAFF	-	13	-	TRBJ1-1	TRBV5-1
TGTGCCAGCAGTGAAGCCCTTTCAGGGGGTGAGCAGTTCTTC	CASSEALSGGEQFF	TRBD1	14	-	TRBJ2-1	TRBV2
TGTGCCAGCAGCCAAGTGGGGCGGGAGCTGGCTTATGGCTACACCTTC	CASSQVGRELAYGYTF	-	16	few	TRBJ1-2	TRBV14
TGTGCCAGTAGGCCGGGACAGGGTACTGGAAACACCATATATTTT	CASRPGQGTGNTIYF	TRBD1	15	-	TRBJ1-3	TRBV19
TGTGCCTCCCAGGGGGGCACCTCCTACAATGAGCAGTTCTTC	CASQGGTSYNEQFF	-	14	-	TRBJ2-1	TRBV28
TGTGCCAGCAGCTTGGACGGGACAGGGGTTTTCAGGGAGACCCAGTACTTC	CASSLDGTGVFRETQYF	TRBD1	17	-	TRBJ2-5	TRBV5-6
TGTGCGACTAGCGGACGCACAGATACGCAGTATTTT	CATSGRTDTQYF	TRBD2	12	once	TRBJ2-3	TRBV7-8
TGTGCCAGCAGCTTGGTGAGCGGAGGATATGGCTACACCTTC	CASSLVSGGYGYTF	-	14	-	TRBJ1-2	TRBV5-5
TGTGCCAGCAGCCACCAGGTTCTCTCCTACGAGCAGTACTTC	CASSHQVLSYEQYF	-	14	-	TRBJ2-7	TRBV14
TGTGCCAGCACTCTACGACAGAACACTGAAGCTTTCTTT	CASTLRQNTEAFF	-	13	-	TRBJ1-1	TRBV28
TGTGCCTGGAGTCGGCGGGCAAACTACGAGCAGTACTTC	CAWSRRANYEQYF	-	13	-	TRBJ2-7	TRBV30
TGTGCCAGCAGTCCGGGACAGGGGACCGGGCAGTACTTC	CASSPGQGTGQYF	TRBD1	13	-	TRBJ2-7	TRBV12-3/TRBV12-4
TGTGCTAGTGGTTTGCTCCTATCGACTAGCGGGAGACCAGATACGCAGTATTTT	CASGLLLSTSGRPDTQYF	TRBD2	18	-	TRBJ2-3	TRBV12-5
TGTGCCAGCAGTCCCATCTTGACATTGCCCGAGCAGTACTTC	CASSPILTLPEQYF	-	14	-	TRBJ2-7	TRBV27
TGCAGCGTTCTGCCCGAAATGGAGGGCTACACCTTC	CSVLPEMEGYTF	-	12	once	TRBJ1-2	TRBV29-1
TGCGCCAGCAGCTTGTCTGCCATAATGAACACTGAAGCTTTCTTT	CASSLSAIMNTEAFF	-	15	-	TRBJ1-1	TRBV5-1
TGTGCCAGCTCACGGGGGTTGGGGATGGATGAAGCTTTCTTT	CASSRGLGMDEAFF	-	14	-	TRBJ1-1	TRBV18
TGTGCCAGCAGCCAAATGACGACAGACGGCTACACCTTC	CASSQMTTDGYTF	-	13	-	TRBJ1-2	TRBV3-1/TRBV3-2
TGTGCCAGCTCACTTGGCACCGGGACAGGGGGCAAGAATGAGCAGTTCTTC	CASSLGTGTGGKNEQFF	TRBD1	17	-	TRBJ2-1	TRBV18
TGTGCCAGCAGTTTCGGGCGCACTGAAGCTTTCTTT	CASSFGRTEAFF	-	12	-	TRBJ1-1	TRBV12-3/TRBV12-4
TGTGCCAGCAGCCGCAGCGGGAGGGCAGATACGCAGTATTTT	CASSRSGRADTQYF	TRBD2	14	once	TRBJ2-3	TRBV7-2
TGTGCCAGCAGTTTGACGGCCCTCAATGAGCAGTTCTTC	CASSLTALNEQFF	-	13	-	TRBJ2-1	TRBV27
TGTGCCAGCAGTTACTCGAGACAGGATATCTATGGCTACACCTTC	CASSYSRQDIYGYTF	-	15	once	TRBJ1-2	TRBV6-5
TGTGCCACCAGCAGACCTATAGCGGGGGCCCACAATGAGCAGTTCTTC	CATSRPIAGAHNEQFF	TRBD2	16	once	TRBJ2-1	TRBV15
TGTGCCAGCAGCCCACGTCGGATGCGGGCGGGAGGGTACAATGAGCAGTTCTTC	CASSPRRMRAGGYNEQFF	TRBD2	18	-	TRBJ2-1	TRBV7-8
TGTGCCAGCAGCTCGGGACTAGCTTACACCGGGGAGCTGTTTTTT	CASSSGLAYTGELFF	TRBD2	15	-	TRBJ2-2	TRBV5-6
TGTGCCTGGAGTGTAGATTTTGGTGGCTACACCTTC	CAWSVDFGGYTF	-	12	-	TRBJ1-2	TRBV30
TGTGCCAGCAGTCGGACCCTTAACTATGGCTACACCTTC	CASSRTLNYGYTF	-	13	-	TRBJ1-2	TRBV12-3/TRBV12-4
TGCGCCAGCAGCTGGAGTAGCGGGAACACAGATACGCAGTATTTT	CASSWSSGNTDTQYF	TRBD2	15	-	TRBJ2-3	TRBV5-1
TGTGCCAGCAGTCCCTTGGGGCTAGCGGGAGGGCCGGGGTACGAGCAGTACTTC	CASSPLGLAGGPGYEQYF	TRBD2	18	-	TRBJ2-7	TRBV27
TGTGCCACCAGTAGAACAGGGGCGGAGACCCAGTACTTC	CATSRTGAETQYF	TRBD1	13	-	TRBJ2-5	TRBV24-1
TGTGCCAGTAGCCTAGCCGACAGGGTTTACAATGAGCAGTTCTTC	CASSLADRVYNEQFF	TRBD1	15	-	TRBJ2-1	TRBV19
TGTGCCAGCAGCCAAGTCGGGGCGCGAGAGACCCAGTACTTC	CASSQVGARETQYF	-	14	-	TRBJ2-5	TRBV3-1/TRBV3-2
TGTGCCAGCAGCCGGGAAATTGGAATTTTCAATGAGCAGTTCTTC	CASSREIGIFNEQFF	-	15	-	TRBJ2-1	TRBV4-2